The sequence of this T cell receptor beta chain was determined in a study of OX40 agonist ivuxolimab in advanced cancers. The overall study: Dose-escalation patients had hepatocellular carcinoma, melanoma, renal cell or head and neck cancer. Study findings and constraints: Mean expanded clone counts were higher in CD8+ than CD4+ T cells. There was clonal expansion of CD4+ and CD8+ blood T cells by week 6 at 0.1 to 3.0 mg/kg.

Points on this clone: What it recognizes is unknown.

The assay was immunoSEQ multiplex PCR, and TCRdb's table has in-frame clones only and misses some. The data contain roughly 67,000 clones, around four fifths of them singletons. Germline V gene data show CDR1 as SNHLY and CDR2 as FYNNEI. This CDR3 is 13 amino acids long. J gave up 4 bases and V 6 bases, and 3 bases lay outside the gene matches. Sample: CD4+ or CD8+ T cells sorted from blood, taken in a trial of the OX40 agonist ivuxolimab. V usage is TRBV2 and J usage is TRBJ1-2, with 9 positions matching TRBD1. The clonotype was recovered from an adult with an advanced solid tumor such as melanoma, head and neck, liver or kidney cancer. DNA of the CDR3: TGTGCCAGCAGCCTGGGACAGGGCTATGGCTACACCTTC. Protein sequence: CASSLGQGYGYTF.